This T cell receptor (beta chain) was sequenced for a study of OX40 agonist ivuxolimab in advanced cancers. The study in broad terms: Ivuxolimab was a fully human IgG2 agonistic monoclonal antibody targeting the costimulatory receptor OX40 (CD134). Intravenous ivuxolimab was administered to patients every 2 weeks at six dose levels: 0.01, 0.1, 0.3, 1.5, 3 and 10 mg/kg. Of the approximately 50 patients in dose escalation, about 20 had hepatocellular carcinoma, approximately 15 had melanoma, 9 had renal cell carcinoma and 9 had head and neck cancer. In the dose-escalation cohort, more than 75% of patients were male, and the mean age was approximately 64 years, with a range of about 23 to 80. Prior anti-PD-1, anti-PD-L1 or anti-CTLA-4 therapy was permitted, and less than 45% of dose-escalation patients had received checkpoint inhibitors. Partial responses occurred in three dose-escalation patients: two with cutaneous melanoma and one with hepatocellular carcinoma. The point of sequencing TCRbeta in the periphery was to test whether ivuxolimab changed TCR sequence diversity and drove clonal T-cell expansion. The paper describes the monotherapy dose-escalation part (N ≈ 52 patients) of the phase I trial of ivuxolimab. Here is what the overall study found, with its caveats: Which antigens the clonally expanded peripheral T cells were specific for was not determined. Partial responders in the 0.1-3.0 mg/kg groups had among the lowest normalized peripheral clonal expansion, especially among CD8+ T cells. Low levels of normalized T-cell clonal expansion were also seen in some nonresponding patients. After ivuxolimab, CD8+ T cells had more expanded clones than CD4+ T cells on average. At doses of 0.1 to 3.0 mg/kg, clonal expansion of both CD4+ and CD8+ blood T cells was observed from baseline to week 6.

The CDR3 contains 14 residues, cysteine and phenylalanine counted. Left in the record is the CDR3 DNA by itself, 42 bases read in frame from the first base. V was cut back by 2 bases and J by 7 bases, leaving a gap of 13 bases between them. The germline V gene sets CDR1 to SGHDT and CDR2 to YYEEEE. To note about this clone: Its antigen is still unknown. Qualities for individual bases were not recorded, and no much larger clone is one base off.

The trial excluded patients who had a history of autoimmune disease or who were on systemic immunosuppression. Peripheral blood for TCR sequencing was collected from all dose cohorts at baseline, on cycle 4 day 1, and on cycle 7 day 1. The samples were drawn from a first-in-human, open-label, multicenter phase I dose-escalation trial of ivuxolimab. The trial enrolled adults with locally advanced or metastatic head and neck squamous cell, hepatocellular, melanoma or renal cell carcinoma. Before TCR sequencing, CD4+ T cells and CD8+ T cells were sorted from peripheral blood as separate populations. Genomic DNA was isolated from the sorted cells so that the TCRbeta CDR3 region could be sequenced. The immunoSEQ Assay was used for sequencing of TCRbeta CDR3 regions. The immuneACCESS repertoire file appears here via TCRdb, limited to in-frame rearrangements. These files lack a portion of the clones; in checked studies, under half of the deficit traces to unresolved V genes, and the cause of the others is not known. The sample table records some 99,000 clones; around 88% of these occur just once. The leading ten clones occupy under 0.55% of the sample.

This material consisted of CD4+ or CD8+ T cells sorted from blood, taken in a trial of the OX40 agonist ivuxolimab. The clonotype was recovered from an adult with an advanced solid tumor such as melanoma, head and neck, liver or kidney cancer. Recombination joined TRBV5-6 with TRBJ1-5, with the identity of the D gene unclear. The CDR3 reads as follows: CASSLIDRTQPQHF. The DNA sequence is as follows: TGTGCCAGCAGCTTAATCGACCGGACCCAGCCCCAGCATTTT.